This entry lists 18 T cell receptor beta chains sequenced from one sample in a study of T-cell memory formation after mild COVID-19. Via MiXCR, TCRdb re-called the 5' RACE reads, giving one row per CDR3 protein. Of about 360,000 distinct CDR3 sequences listed, over 10% are singletons. The specimen was PBMCs or a T cell subset sorted from them (not recorded which). The receptors here all came from a man aged 18 to 29 who had mild COVID-19 (a few samples of this study predate the infection). Cell type and time point are not known.

The V and J genes are TRBV7-2 and TRBJ2-7; 11 bases line up with TRBD1. Germline loops: CDR1 SGHTA, CDR2 FQGNSA. Losses at the gene ends were 4 bases for V and 3 bases for J; bases not matched to a gene: 5. CDR3 size: 15 residues. CDR3 sequence (DNA): TGTGCCAGCAGCTACACCGGGACAGGGGGCTACGAGCAGTACGTC. Its translation: CASSYTGTGGYEQYV.

At least ten counts were recorded for this clonotype. V usage is TRBV3-1 and J usage is TRBJ2-1; 9 nucleotides line up with TRBD2. Looked up from germline, CDR1 is LGHDT and CDR2 is YNNKEL (reference sequence). The V and J ends lost 3 bases and 7 bases, in that order; junction bases with no gene match: 7. The length of the CDR3 is 15 residues. The CDR3 protein is CASSHPGGLANEQFF. The CDR3 bases are TGTGCCAGCAGCCACCCTGGGGGACTAGCAAATGAGCAGTTCTTC.

The chain is built from TRBV10-3 and TRBJ1-2; 9 positions agree with TRBD1. This CDR3 region has 15 residues. The V gene end was trimmed by 9 bases and the J gene end by 9 bases; junction bases not matched to a gene: 17. Germline CDR1 ENHRY, CDR2 SYGVKD. In nucleotides, the CDR3 is TGTGCCATTCGCCAGGGACAGGGCGGGATTATCAGCTACACCTTC. This encodes CAIRQGQGGIISYTF.

The chain couples TRBV12-5 to TRBJ2-2; D is uncertain. From germline, CDR1 is LGHNT and CDR2 FRNRAP. Trimming cost V 3 bases and J 3 bases, with 11 bases left between them. This CDR3 is 15 amino acids long. The chain's CDR3 is CASGFWRPHTGELFF. CDR3 nucleotides: TGTGCTAGTGGTTTCTGGCGGCCGCACACCGGGGAGCTGTTTTTT. The variable domain in full, completed from reference TRBV12-5 and TRBJ2-2, reads DARVTQTPRHKVTEMGQEVTMRCQPILGHNTVFWYRQTMMQGLELLAYFRNRAPLDDSGMPKDRFSAEMPDATLATLKIQPSEPRDSAVYFCASGFWRPHTGELFFGEGSRLTVL.

This clonotype turned up a few times. The gene calls are TRBV28 and TRBJ1-2; TRBD1 matches 9 bases. CDR1 MDHEN and CDR2 SYDVKM come from the germline V gene. The length of the CDR3 is 17 residues. V lost 6 bases to trimming and J lost 7 bases; unmatched junction nucleotides: 18. The CDR3 bases are TGTGCCAGCAGACCCCGGGAACAGGGGGCCGTTGGGTTTGGCTACACCTTC. This sequence encodes CASRPREQGAVGFGYTF.

This clonotype was detected a few times. The chain has TRBV7-9 and TRBJ2-1; 9 nucleotides match TRBD2. This CDR3 comprises 15 residues. The V gene's germline CDR1 is SEHNR and CDR2 FQNEAQ (reference sequence). The ends lost 2 bases at V and 6 bases at J; junction bases unmatched: 5. CDR3 bases: TGTGCCAGCAGCTTAAGGGGACTAGCAACCAATGAGCAGTTCTTC. Amino acid sequence: CASSLRGLATNEQFF. Together with reference TRBV7-9 and TRBJ2-1, the CDR3 gives the full variable domain: DTGVSQNPRHKITKRGQNVTFRCDPISEHNRLYWYRQTLGQGPEFLTYFQNEAQLEKSRLLSDRFSAERPKGSFSTLEIQRTEQGDSAMYLCASSLRGLATNEQFFGPGTRLTVL.

This clonotype has only a few counts. The chain recombines TRBV29-1 with TRBJ2-1; D might be TRBD2 (6 bases). Germline-derived CDR1 and CDR2 are SQVTM and ANQGSEA. Between the trimmed V and J ends, which lost 4 bases and 0 bases, there was a span of 10 bases. The CDR3 spans 14 residues. CDR3 coding DNA: TGCAGCGTTGGGGCGGGGAGCTCCTACAATGAGCAGTTCTTC. Translating gives CSVGAGSSYNEQFF.

The chain joins TRBV6-5 to TRBJ2-1; D assignment may be TRBD1 or TRBD2 (5 bases each). This CDR3 contains 15 residues. Germline V CDR1 and CDR2: MNHEY, SVGAGI. Trimming removed 2 bases from V and 4 bases from J, with 12 bases in between. Here the CDR3 reads CASSYRDGYYNEQFF. The DNA for the CDR3 is TGTGCCAGCAGTTACCGGGACGGATATTACAATGAGCAGTTCTTC.

This rearrangement joins TRBV5-8 to TRBJ1-5; D not resolved. Trimming removed 0 bases from V and 7 bases from J, with 14 bases in between. Germline CDR1 reads SGHTS; CDR2 reads YDEGEE. The CDR3 is 15 amino acids. For the CDR3, the DNA is TGTGCCAGCAGCTTGGCCTTGACCGCCGGGCAGCCCCAGCATTTT. It is translated as CASSLALTAGQPQHF.

The chain recombines TRBV10-3 with TRBJ1-2; D is possibly TRBD1 (5 bases). CDR1 is ENHRY, CDR2 SYGVKD, per germline. The CDR3 runs to 13 residues. With 7 bases removed from V and 7 bases from J, the gap between germline ends came to 16 bases. The CDR3 region has the DNA TGTGCCATCACCGGCGGGGGGATTGGTGGCTACACCTTC. It codes for CAITGGGIGGYTF.

This chain links TRBV5-1 with TRBJ2-5; D is ambiguous. V dropped 0 bases and J dropped 2 bases, with 5 bases sitting between them. From germline, CDR1 is SGHRS and CDR2 YFSETQ. CDR3 length: 13 residues. CDR3 DNA sequence: TGCGCCAGCAGCTTGGATCATCAAGAGACCCAGTACTTC. Amino acids: CASSLDHQETQYF.

The CDR3 region has the DNA TGTGCCAGCAGCCAAGGGTCTGTCGTCGACACTGAAGCTTTCTTT. Amino acids: CASSQGSVVDTEAFF. V gene TRBV3-1 combines with J gene TRBJ1-1; D uncertain. Germline-derived CDR1 and CDR2 are LGHDT and YNNKEL (reference sequence). Deletions cut 1 base from V and 3 bases from J, with 12 bases between. CDR3 length: 15 amino acids.

Note on this clonotype: A junction end diverges from the germline sequence, so it may reflect a read error. This chain links TRBV7-9 with TRBJ2-1; 8 positions agree with TRBD1. The length of the CDR3 is 20 residues. Germline loops: CDR1 SEHNR, CDR2 FQNEAQ (reference sequence). The CDR3 reads CASSVAGQGLLALTYNEQFF. The CDR3 bases are TGTGCCAGCAGCGTAGCCGGACAGGGCCTCCTAGCGCTTACCTACAATGAGCAGTTCTTC.

This chain uses TRBV7-7 with TRBJ2-3, with 8 bases identical to TRBD2. The CDR3 contains 16 residues. V lost 2 bases, J lost 2 bases, and 6 bases stayed unmatched. Germline CDR1 SSHAT, CDR2 FNYEAQ (reference sequence). The CDR3 loop is CASSLTPGGVTDTQYF. Written as DNA, the CDR3 is TGTGCCAGCAGCTTAACCCCGGGAGGGGTCACAGATACGCAGTATTTT.

The CDR3 reads CASSHNGGTSTDTQYF. CDR3 DNA: TGTGCCAGCAGCCACAATGGGGGCACTAGCACAGATACGCAGTATTTT. The chain combines TRBV7-2 with TRBJ2-3; D is perhaps TRBD1 (6 bases). This CDR3 has 16 amino acids. V lost 5 bases and J 0 bases, leaving 15 bases between the germline ends. Looked up from germline, CDR1 is SGHTA and CDR2 is FQGNSA. The entire variable domain, with the rest obtained from reference TRBV7-2 and TRBJ2-3, is as follows: GAGVSQSPSNKVTEKGKDVELRCDPISGHTALYWYRQSLGQGLEFLIYFQGNSAPDKSGLPSDRFSAERTGGSVSTLTIQRTQQEDSAVYLCASSHNGGTSTDTQYFGPGTRLTVL.

This chain links TRBV15 with TRBJ1-2; D unclear. The CDR3 covers 12 residues. Per the germline V gene, CDR1 is LNHNV and CDR2 is YYDKDF (reference sequence). V lost 0 bases to trimming and J lost 13 bases, with 12 bases between them. The DNA of the CDR3 is TGTGCCACCAGCAGAGATCGGGGTTGGAGCACCTTC. Encoded protein: CATSRDRGWSTF.

The rearrangement joins TRBV19 to TRBJ2-1; maybe TRBD1 (5 bases). Trimming took off 3 bases at V and 0 bases at J, with 9 bases between the two ends. Germline V gene data show CDR1 as LNHDA and CDR2 as SQIVND (reference sequence). This CDR3 comprises 15 residues. This chain's CDR3 is CASSIYRSSYNEQFF. CDR3 sequence (DNA): TGTGCCAGTAGTATCTACAGGAGCTCCTACAATGAGCAGTTCTTC.

In this sample, this clonotype turned up a few times. J is TRBJ2-2 and V is TRBV4-3; D tentatively fits TRBD1 or TRBD2 (5 bases each). Germline CDR1 is LGHNA and CDR2 is YSLEER. Trimming cost V 3 bases and J 3 bases, with 8 bases left between them. CDR3 length equals 14 residues. The CDR3 here is CASSQGRYTGELFF. The CDR3 DNA follows: TGCGCCAGCAGCCAGGGACGGTACACCGGGGAGCTGTTTTTT.